The T cell receptor (beta chain) under discussion was sequenced for a study of human T cells and chemical hapten exposure. The wider study: Patients had diphenylcyclopropenone applied to the scalp weekly throughout the approximately 25-week study. General study findings and limits: Alopecia was present in the donors, so their immune response may differ from healthy people's. TCRs above 1 in 1000 frequency did not change with DPC sensitization.

Authors' analysis steps: Counts of TCRs in each sample centred on a median of approximately 100,000 and extended from around 25,000 to 690,000. TCRdb fed the RACE reads into MiXCR, producing one record per CDR3 protein. The V and J calls were not made by the authors but by TCRdb's processing. The sample carries tens of thousands of distinct CDR3 sequences, 9.8% recorded once. This clonotype was observed a handful of times. The antigen remains undetermined. CDR1 is SGHAT, CDR2 FQNNGV, per germline. The V and J ends lost 6 bases and 1 base respectively, with 21 bases between them. The CDR3 consists of 17 residues. Time point indicated: patch test 1, 2 weeks after DPC sensitization. Stated treatment: therapeutic diphenylcyclopropenone sensitization with weekly scalp DPC.

This TCR derives from a middle-aged woman with alopecia areata. Some clones in this sample may be carry-over from other donors' samples. V is TRBV11-2 and J is TRBJ2-5; TRBD2 is a possible D gene (7 bases). The sequences come from whole blood, collected in connection with sensitization to the hapten diphenylcyclopropenone (DPC). The CDR3 nucleotides are TGTGCCAGCAGTCTCACGGGGCGGGGGCGATTCCAAGAGACCCAGTACTTC. Amino acid sequence: CASSLTGRGRFQETQYF.